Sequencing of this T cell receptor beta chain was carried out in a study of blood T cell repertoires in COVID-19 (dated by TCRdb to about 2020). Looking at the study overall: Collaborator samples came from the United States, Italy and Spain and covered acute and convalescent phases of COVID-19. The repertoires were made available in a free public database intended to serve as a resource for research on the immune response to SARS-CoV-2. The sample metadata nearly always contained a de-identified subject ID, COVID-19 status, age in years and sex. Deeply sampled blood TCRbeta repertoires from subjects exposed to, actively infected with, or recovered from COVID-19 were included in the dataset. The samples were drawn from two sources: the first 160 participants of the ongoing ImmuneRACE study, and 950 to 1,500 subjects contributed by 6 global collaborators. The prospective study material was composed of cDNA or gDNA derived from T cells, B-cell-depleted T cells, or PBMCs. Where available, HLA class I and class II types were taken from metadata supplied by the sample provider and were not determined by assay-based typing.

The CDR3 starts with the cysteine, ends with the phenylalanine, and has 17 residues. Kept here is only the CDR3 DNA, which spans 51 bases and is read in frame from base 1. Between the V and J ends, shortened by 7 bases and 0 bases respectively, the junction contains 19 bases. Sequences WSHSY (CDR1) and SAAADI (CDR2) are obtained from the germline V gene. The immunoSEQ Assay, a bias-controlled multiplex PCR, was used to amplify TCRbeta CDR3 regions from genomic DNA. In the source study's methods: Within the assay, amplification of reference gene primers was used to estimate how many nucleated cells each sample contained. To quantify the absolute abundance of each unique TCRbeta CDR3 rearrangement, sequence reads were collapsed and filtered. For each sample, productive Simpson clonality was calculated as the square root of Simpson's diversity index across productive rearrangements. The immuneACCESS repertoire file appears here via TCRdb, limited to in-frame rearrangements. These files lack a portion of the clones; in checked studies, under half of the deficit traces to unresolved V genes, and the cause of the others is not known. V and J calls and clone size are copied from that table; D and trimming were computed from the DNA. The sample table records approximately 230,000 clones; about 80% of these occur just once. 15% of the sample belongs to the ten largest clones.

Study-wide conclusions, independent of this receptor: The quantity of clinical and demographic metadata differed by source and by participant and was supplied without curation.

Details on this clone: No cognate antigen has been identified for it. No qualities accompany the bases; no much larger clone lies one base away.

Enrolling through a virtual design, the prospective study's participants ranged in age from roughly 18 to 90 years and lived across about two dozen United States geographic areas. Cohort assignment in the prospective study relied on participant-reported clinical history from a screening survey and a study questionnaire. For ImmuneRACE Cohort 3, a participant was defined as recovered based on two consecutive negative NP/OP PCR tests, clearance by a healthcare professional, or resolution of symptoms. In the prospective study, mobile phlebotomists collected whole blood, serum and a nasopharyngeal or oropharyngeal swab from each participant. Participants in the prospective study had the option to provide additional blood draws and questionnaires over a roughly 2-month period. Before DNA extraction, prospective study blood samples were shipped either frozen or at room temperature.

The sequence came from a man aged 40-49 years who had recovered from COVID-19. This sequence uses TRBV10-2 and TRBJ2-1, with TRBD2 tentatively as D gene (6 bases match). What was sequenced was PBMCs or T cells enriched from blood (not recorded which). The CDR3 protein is CASTRARGSSSYNEQFF. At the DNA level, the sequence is TGCGCCAGCACCCGCGCTCGGGGGAGTAGCTCCTACAATGAGCAGTTCTTC.